These 10 T cell receptor beta chains came from one sample sequenced in a study of T-cell memory formation after mild COVID-19. TCRdb re-called the 5' RACE reads through MiXCR, storing one row per CDR3 protein. The table records about 210,000 distinct CDR3 sequences, around 25% of them present only once. Material for sequencing was PBMCs or a T cell subset sorted from them (not recorded which). The receptors here all came from an adult woman who had mild COVID-19 (a few samples of this study predate the infection). Cell type and time point are not known.

There are a few counts of this clonotype. V is TRBV7-9 and J is TRBJ2-3; D gene ambiguous. This CDR3 has 12 amino acids. Looked up from germline, CDR1 is SEHNR and CDR2 is FQNEAQ (reference sequence). Trimming stripped 6 bases from V and 1 base from J, with 5 bases between. CDR3 sequence: CASRRRTDTQYF. CDR3 DNA: TGTGCCAGCAGGAGACGCACAGATACGCAGTATTTT.

This clonotype was counted once. The rearrangement uses TRBV20-1 and TRBJ2-1; 7 nucleotides agree with TRBD2. Germline CDR1 reads DFQATT; CDR2 reads SNEGSKA (reference sequence). V lost 0 bases to trimming and J lost 0 bases; unmatched junction nucleotides: 2. The CDR3 sequence is 15 residues long. The CDR3 is CSAREREISYNEQFF. CDR3 sequence (DNA): TGCAGTGCTAGAGAGCGGGAGATCTCCTACAATGAGCAGTTCTTC.

The genes are TRBV14 and TRBJ2-7; possibly TRBD1 for D (6 bases). In germline, CDR1 is SGHDN, CDR2 FVKESK. This CDR3 spans 14 amino acids. The germline V and J ends were trimmed by 1 base and 5 bases, with 12 bases remaining between them. In DNA, the CDR3 is TGTGCCAGCAGCCAAGTTACAGGGTCGAACGAGCAGTACTTC. Its translation: CASSQVTGSNEQYF.

This clonotype was found many times. The chain carries TRBV12-3 or TRBV12-4 and TRBJ2-1; D unresolved. The CDR3 covers 11 residues. Trimming shortened V by 5 bases and J by 5 bases, and 4 bases separated the two germline ends. CDR3 nucleotide sequence: TGTGCCAGCAGTCCTCACAATGAGCAGTTCTTC. Translated: CASSPHNEQFF.

This clonotype has just a few counts. The rearrangement uses TRBV11-3 and TRBJ1-1, with a possible D match to TRBD1 (5 bases). Germline CDR1 SGHNT, CDR2 YENEEA. Trimming stripped 5 bases from V and 6 bases from J, with 13 bases between. The CDR3 has 13 amino acids. The CDR3 nucleotides are TGTGCCAGCAGCCAACACGGGACGGCTGAAGCTTTCTTT. As protein: CASSQHGTAEAFF.

V gene TRBV4-1 combines with J gene TRBJ2-2; the D gene is possibly TRBD1 (6 bases). The CDR3 length is 16 residues. Germline V gene sequence: CDR1 MGHRA, CDR2 YSYEKL. Deletions cut 5 bases from V and 6 bases from J, with 19 bases between. This CDR3 reads CASSSTGFLSAGELFF. The CDR3 bases are TGCGCCAGCAGCTCAACAGGGTTTTTAAGCGCCGGGGAGCTGTTTTTT.

The chain couples TRBV30 to TRBJ1-1; D remains ambiguous. Per the germline V gene, CDR1 is GTSNPN and CDR2 is SVGIG (reference sequence). The CDR3 is 12 amino acids. Trimming took 2 bases from V and 2 from J, leaving 6 bases between them. In DNA, the CDR3 is TGTGCCTGGAGTCGCACCAACACTGAAGCTTTCTTT. Protein product: CAWSRTNTEAFF.

V usage is TRBV4-3 and J usage is TRBJ1-1; 8 bases agree with TRBD1. CDR1 LGHNA and CDR2 YSLEER come from the germline V gene. J lost 1 base, V lost 0 bases, and 7 bases had no gene match. The CDR3 is made up of 17 amino acids. CDR3 nucleotides: TGCGCCAGCAGCCAAGAGTTCCCGGGACAGGAGAACACTGAAGCTTTCTTT. This sequence encodes CASSQEFPGQENTEAFF.

The rearrangement joins TRBV7-8 to TRBJ2-1, with TRBD2 matching over 7 bases. The CDR3 has 15 residues. The V segment lost 5 bases and the J segment 4 bases; nucleotides outside the gene matches: 8. Looked up from germline, CDR1 is SGHVS and CDR2 is FQNEAQ. Here the CDR3 DNA reads TGTGCCAGCAGCCCCCCGGGGACTACATACAATGAGCAGTTCTTC. Protein: CASSPPGTTYNEQFF.

This clonotype was seen only once. Here the CDR3 reads CSVYPAGYTF. The CDR3 DNA sequence: TGCAGCGTTTACCCGGCAGGCTACACCTTC. The chain combines TRBV29-1 with TRBJ1-2; D not resolved. V dropped 5 bases and J dropped 8 bases, with 9 bases sitting between them. The germline V gene encodes CDR1 SQVTM and CDR2 ANQGSEA. The CDR3 runs 10 residues.